The present entry profiles one TCR beta chain with its context. Its antigen is as yet unknown. Chemo-refractory metastatic non-small-cell lung cancer patients were treated with focal radiation plus CTLA-4 blockade with ipilimumab. This CDR3 is built from 16 residues. V lost 2 bases and J lost 3, with 14 bases in between. CDR1 MNHNS and CDR2 SASEGT come from the germline V gene. This sample stems from a study of radiotherapy plus CTLA-4 blockade in lung cancer. Clones were read by immunoSEQ multiplex PCR, and TCRdb kept only the in-frame ones, dropping some. The sample consists of about 60,000 clones, approximately 80% of them appearing once. General observations from the study: After radiotherapy and ipilimumab, tumor-derived clones expanded in peripheral blood.

The material sequenced was peripheral blood, taken from a patient treated with radiotherapy plus ipilimumab. This TCR derives from a human donor with non-small cell lung cancer who had a partial response to radiotherapy plus ipilimumab. The chain employs TRBV6-1 and TRBJ1-3; D not resolved. The CDR3 sequence is CASSESRGTYGNTIYF. The CDR3 DNA is TGTGCCAGCAGTGAATCCCGGGGTACCTATGGAAACACCATATATTTT.